The present TCR beta chain was sequenced within a study of T cells after yellow fever vaccination. Remarks on this clonotype: No antigen is known for it.

Study-wide points: Across the CD4 and CD8 compartments, a small share of clonotypes was present in both. Contaminants from the bulk population, in the form of abundant clonotypes, could be found in FACS-sorted repertoires.

After removal of 6 bases from V and 4 bases from J, the junction contained 4 bases not matched to a gene. This CDR3 is 14 amino acids long. Per the germline V gene, CDR1 is DFQATT and CDR2 is SNEGSKA (reference sequence). Conversion of TCR transcripts into cDNA relied on 5'RACE template switching, which added a universal primer site and UMIs. TCRdb used MiXCR to reprocess the 5' RACE reads, holding one entry per CDR3 protein. The sample has under 600,000 distinct CDR3 sequences, roughly 13% seen once. The receptor comes from a young man who received the YFV17D yellow fever vaccine. This chain links TRBV20-1 with TRBJ2-3; 13 bases line up with TRBD2. The sequenced sample was PBMCs, obtained on the day of the yellow fever booster vaccination. For the CDR3, the DNA is TGCAGTGCAAGAACTAGCGGGAGGGCAGATACGCAGTATTTT. Translated: CSARTSGRADTQYF.